These T cell receptor beta chains were read from a single sample in a study of patients and donors after allogeneic stem cell transplantation. MiXCR, run by TCRdb on the RT-PCR reads, gives a single entry per CDR3 protein. The profile shows hundreds of thousands of distinct CDR3 sequences, 15% to 20% of them singletons. Sequencing was carried out using blood, either unsorted or a sorted T cell fraction (not recorded which). The receptors shown here come from a human donor who was either an allogeneic HSCT recipient or a stem cell or donor lymphocyte infusion donor (not recorded which). It is not recorded whose cells these are; they may come from a transplant donor. Both conserved end residues are trimmed from each CDR3. Fields, in order: V gene, J gene, clone size, CDR3 protein. Clone size, where shown, is once, few, many, or a class for clones that have expanded.

v_call: TRBV28
j_call: TRBJ2-7
clone_size: -
cdr3_aa: ASSPSGLAGWRPYEQY

v_call: TRBV6-5
j_call: TRBJ1-5
clone_size: -
cdr3_aa: ASSYRVEGVSGWNQPQH

v_call: TRBV9
j_call: TRBJ2-5
clone_size: -
cdr3_aa: ASSVGEGKETQY

v_call: TRBV15
j_call: TRBJ2-7
clone_size: few
cdr3_aa: ATSRAWRTPSYEQY

v_call: TRBV15
j_call: TRBJ1-1
clone_size: few
cdr3_aa: ATSKTGGNTEAF

v_call: TRBV24-1
j_call: TRBJ2-1
clone_size: -
cdr3_aa: ATSDRTRSYNEQF

v_call: TRBV24-1
j_call: TRBJ1-1
clone_size: -
cdr3_aa: ATRGWRDGDTEAF

v_call: TRBV5-1
j_call: TRBJ2-5
clone_size: few
cdr3_aa: ASSPNRGIQETQY

v_call: TRBV29-1
j_call: TRBJ1-1
clone_size: few
cdr3_aa: SAGPMNTEAF

v_call: TRBV7-3
j_call: TRBJ2-1
clone_size: -
cdr3_aa: ASSLWPNNEQF

v_call: TRBV14
j_call: TRBJ2-7
clone_size: many
cdr3_aa: ASSRVESRNEQY

v_call: TRBV2
j_call: TRBJ1-1
clone_size: -
cdr3_aa: ASSGLKGRTEAF

v_call: TRBV4-2
j_call: TRBJ2-7
clone_size: few
cdr3_aa: ASSPRQHYEQY

v_call: TRBV12-3/TRBV12-4
j_call: TRBJ2-7
clone_size: -
cdr3_aa: ASSYWTGVYEQY

v_call: TRBV14
j_call: TRBJ1-1
clone_size: -
cdr3_aa: ASSQELGTEAF

v_call: TRBV5-1
j_call: TRBJ2-2
clone_size: many
cdr3_aa: ASSNRAGASNTGELF

v_call: TRBV7-9
j_call: TRBJ1-5
clone_size: few
cdr3_aa: ASSQGTGANQPQH

v_call: TRBV11-1
j_call: TRBJ2-1
clone_size: few
cdr3_aa: ASTLGAGGAFTDNEQF

v_call: TRBV19
j_call: TRBJ2-3
clone_size: -
cdr3_aa: AASWSTDTQY

v_call: TRBV7-9
j_call: TRBJ2-7
clone_size: once
cdr3_aa: ASTKPTGTSIEQY

v_call: TRBV4-1
j_call: TRBJ2-7
clone_size: -
cdr3_aa: ASSQPGVRRSSYEQY

v_call: TRBV3-1
j_call: TRBJ1-2
clone_size: few
cdr3_aa: ASSQEVSYYGYT

v_call: TRBV4-2
j_call: TRBJ2-1
clone_size: many
cdr3_aa: ASSTRLAGGGNEQF

v_call: TRBV5-1
j_call: TRBJ1-1
clone_size: -
cdr3_aa: ASSVWDYRNTEAF

v_call: TRBV7-9
j_call: TRBJ2-1
clone_size: -
cdr3_aa: ASSLVERLAGVEQF

v_call: TRBV9
j_call: TRBJ2-3
clone_size: few
cdr3_aa: ASSERAGSTDTQY

v_call: TRBV29-1
j_call: TRBJ2-7
clone_size: few
cdr3_aa: SVEESSYEQY

v_call: TRBV11-1
j_call: TRBJ1-6
clone_size: few
cdr3_aa: ASSSGQKGGSYNSPLH

v_call: TRBV7-2
j_call: TRBJ1-1
clone_size: few
cdr3_aa: ASSTRGQTNTEAF